This T cell receptor beta chain was recovered during a study of T-cell memory formation after mild COVID-19. Study results and limitations: For contracting clones, CD4+ ones sat mainly in CM and EM, CD8+ in EMRA. Detection of some responders pre-infection suggested pre-existing cross-reactive memory T cells participated. The authors did not confirm SARS-CoV-2 specificity of second-wave clones peaking day 37.

This clonotype has a handful of counts. Its matching antigen is unknown. Using its own MiXCR run on the 5' RACE reads, TCRdb lists one record per CDR3 protein. The sample lists about 350,000 distinct CDR3 sequences; about 15% were seen once. Trimming shortened V by 7 bases and J by 4 bases, and 21 bases separated the two germline ends. Per germline, CDR1 SGHTA and CDR2 FQGNSA. The CDR3 covers 16 residues. The rearrangement uses TRBV7-2 and TRBJ2-3, with D possibly TRBD2 on 6 matching bases. Sequencing was done on a sample of PBMCs or a T cell subset sorted from them (not recorded which). This TCR was recovered from a man younger than 35 who had mild COVID-19 (a few samples of this study predate the infection). Cell type and time point are not known. DNA of the CDR3: TGTGCCAGCACCCTTCGATCGGGGGAGGTTCCAGATACGCAGTATTTT. Translation gives CASTLRSGEVPDTQYF.